Below, 29 T cell receptor beta chains from the same sample are listed, as sequenced in a study of radiation and T cells in renal cell carcinoma. The data were produced by immunoSEQ multiplex PCR, yet TCRdb's version contains in-frame clones alone and is incomplete. The sample lists 150,000 or so clones, about 85% occurring once. This sample's time point: baseline pretreatment blood. Treatment noted: 15 Gy SBRT to primary tumor, nephrectomy 4 weeks later. The input for sequencing was blood, taken from a patient whose treatment included radiotherapy and nephrectomy. These receptors were obtained from a woman in her 70s with renal cell carcinoma.

This clone was observed a handful of times. The chain combines TRBV10-3 with TRBJ2-5; no clear D. Trimming removed 0 bases at V and 5 bases at J, with 19 bases between. This CDR3 is 17 amino acids long. Germline values: CDR1 ENHRY, CDR2 SYGVKD. The CDR3 loop reads CAISESGPIQMRETQYF. The DNA of the CDR3 is TGTGCCATCAGTGAGTCTGGGCCCATTCAAATGAGGGAGACCCAGTACTTC.

This chain links TRBV11-3 with TRBJ2-7; no clear D. The CDR3 runs 14 residues. Trimming pared 1 base from V and 0 bases from J, leaving 7 bases between. Per germline, CDR1 SGHNT and CDR2 YENEEA. The CDR3 DNA reads as TGTGCCAGCAGCTTAGCCGCGAGCTCCTACGAGCAGTACTTC. Translating it yields CASSLAASSYEQYF.

The rearrangement uses TRBV5-1 and TRBJ2-5; perhaps TRBD2 as D (5 bases). CDR1 is SGHRS, CDR2 YFSETQ, per germline. The CDR3 covers 13 residues. With 1 base removed from V and 5 bases from J, the gap between germline ends came to 9 bases. In nucleotides, the CDR3 is TGCGCCAGCAGCTTGAGGCAGCGGGAGACCCAGTACTTC. Translated: CASSLRQRETQYF. The full variable domain, in which reference TRBV5-1 and TRBJ2-5 provide the parts outside the CDR3, is KAGVTQTPRYLIKTRGQQVTLSCSPISGHRSVSWYQQTPGQGLQFLFEYFSETQRNKGNFPGRFSGRQFSNSRSEMNVSTLELGDSALYLCASSLRQRETQYFGPGTRLLVL.

The chain recombines TRBV10-3 with TRBJ1-2, with D hard to call. V lost 9 bases and J 6 bases, leaving 11 bases between the germline ends. Germline assignment: CDR1 ENHRY and CDR2 SYGVKD. The CDR3 is 11 residues long. The CDR3 loop reads CAMDGWDGYTF. DNA of the CDR3: TGTGCCATGGACGGCTGGGATGGCTACACCTTC.

The chain couples TRBV9 to TRBJ1-1; D uncertain. The V gene's germline CDR1 is SGDLS and CDR2 YYNGEE. The CDR3 extends over 15 amino acids. Deletions cut 0 bases from V and 5 bases from J, with 14 bases between. The CDR3 coding sequence is TGTGCCAGCAGCGTAGGAACGGAGGGCGGTACTGAAGCTTTCTTT. It codes for CASSVGTEGGTEAFF.

V and J are TRBV2 and TRBJ1-4, with a possible D match to TRBD1 (5 bases). The V and J ends lost 8 bases and 8 bases respectively, with 15 bases between them. The germline CDR1 and CDR2 sequences are SNHLY and FYNNEI. The CDR3 runs to 13 residues. CDR3 bases: TGTGCCAGCCCCGCCAGGGCGGACGAAAAACTGTTTTTT. Translation: CASPARADEKLFF.

The rearrangement links TRBV30 to TRBJ1-3; no clear D. The CDR3 runs 13 residues. The V gene's germline CDR1 is GTSNPN and CDR2 SVGIG (reference sequence). V was cut by 0 bases and J by 4 bases, with 7 bases left in between. CDR3 region: CAWSVERGNTIYF. The DNA of the CDR3 is TGTGCCTGGAGTGTGGAGAGGGGAAACACCATATATTTT.

This clone has just one count. This chain joins TRBV7-8 and TRBJ2-7; 13 positions match TRBD2. With 4 bases clipped from V and 4 bases from J, the junction kept 10 bases outside the gene matches. Germline CDR1 SGHVS, CDR2 FQNEAQ. The CDR3 runs to 17 residues. The CDR3 DNA sequence: TGTGCCAGCAGCTACACTAGCGGGGGGGCCGAGGTATACGAGCAGTACTTC. Protein product: CASSYTSGGAEVYEQYF.

V gene TRBV7-8 combines with J gene TRBJ1-2; 9 positions agree with TRBD1. J was trimmed by 4 bases and V by 1 base; bases with no gene match: 1. The CDR3 runs 14 residues. CDR1 and CDR2 (germline): SGHVS, FQNEAQ. CDR3: CASSLGTGVYGYTF. DNA of the CDR3: TGTGCCAGCAGCTTAGGGACAGGGGTCTATGGCTACACCTTC.

This clone appeared once. J is TRBJ1-5 and V is TRBV6-5; 8 positions agree with TRBD1. With 2 bases clipped from V and 5 bases from J, the junction kept 8 bases outside the gene matches. CDR1 is MNHEY and CDR2 is SVGAGI in the germline V gene. The length of the CDR3 is 16 residues. The CDR3 spells CASSYRDRPKHQPQHF. The CDR3 DNA reads as TGTGCCAGCAGTTACCGGGACAGGCCCAAGCATCAGCCCCAGCATTTT.

The rearrangement links TRBV2 to TRBJ2-1; TRBD2 matches at 13 bases. The J segment lost 7 bases and the V segment lost 6 bases, leaving 9 bases of the junction unmatched. The CDR3 covers 16 residues. Germline V CDR1 and CDR2: SNHLY, FYNNEI. CDR3 loop: CASRGGLAGAGNEQFF. CDR3 sequence (DNA): TGTGCCAGCAGGGGTGGACTAGCGGGGGCCGGGAATGAGCAGTTCTTC.

The chain is built from TRBV27 and TRBJ2-7, with D perhaps given as TRBD1 or TRBD2 (6 bases each). V shed 3 bases and J shed 1 base, with 10 bases lying between them. This CDR3 spans 14 amino acids. Germline-derived CDR1 and CDR2 are MNHEY and SMNVEV (reference sequence). DNA for the CDR3: TGTGCCAGCAGTTTCGGGGGCATGTCCTACGAGCAGTACTTC. Its translation is CASSFGGMSYEQYF.

The chain links TRBV19 to TRBJ2-4; 10 nucleotides agree with TRBD1. The V segment lost 0 bases and the J segment 3 bases; nucleotides outside the gene matches: 8. The germline V gene has CDR1 LNHDA and CDR2 SQIVND (reference sequence). The CDR3 sequence is 18 residues long. The CDR3 nucleotides read TGTGCCAGTAGTATAGATGGAGGGACAGGGGTCGGCAAAAACATTCAGTACTTC. It yields the protein CASSIDGGTGVGKNIQYF.

This clone was picked up one time. The genes are TRBV7-9 and TRBJ1-6; no firm D call. The CDR3 has 13 residues. V lost 5 bases and J lost 6, with 8 bases in between. CDR1 is SEHNR, CDR2 FQNEAQ, per germline (reference sequence). As DNA, the CDR3 is TGTGCCAGCAGCCCTGGGTCTAATTCACCCCTCCACTTT. This translates into CASSPGSNSPLHF.

The rearrangement uses TRBV7-9 and TRBJ2-2; D not certain. Germline assignment: CDR1 SEHNR and CDR2 FQNEAQ (reference sequence). The CDR3 covers 15 residues. V was trimmed by 6 bases and J by 2 bases, leaving 13 bases between them. This CDR3 reads CASRLPAVNTGELFF. In DNA form, the CDR3 reads TGTGCCAGCAGACTACCGGCGGTTAACACCGGGGAGCTGTTTTTT.

J is TRBJ2-1 and V is TRBV2, with a tentative D call TRBD2 (5 bases). V lost 5 bases, J lost 0 bases, and 8 bases lay in between. The CDR3 has 14 amino acids. Germline V gene data show CDR1 as SNHLY and CDR2 as FYNNEI. The CDR3 is CASSLGSSYNEQFF. For the CDR3, the DNA is TGTGCCAGCAGTCTAGGGAGCTCCTACAATGAGCAGTTCTTC.

In DNA form, the CDR3 reads TGTGCCTGGAGTACGACAGGGAACCCCAATGAGCAGTTCTTC. Its translation: CAWSTTGNPNEQFF. V gene TRBV30 combines with J gene TRBJ2-1, with 7 bases fitting TRBD1. V trimming: 2 bases; J trimming: 6 bases; junction bases outside the gene matches: 7. CDR1 and CDR2 from the germline V gene are GTSNPN and SVGIG (reference sequence). This CDR3 is built from 14 residues.

The rearrangement uses TRBV5-1 and TRBJ1-1, with 10 bases that match TRBD1. Trimming at V came to 7 bases and at J to 2 bases, leaving 11 bases not matched to a gene. Germline CDR1 and CDR2: SGHRS and YFSETQ. The CDR3 is made up of 16 amino acids. For the CDR3, the DNA is TGCGCCAGCGTTTTCGGGGACAGGGGATTTAACACTGAAGCTTTCTTT. It codes for CASVFGDRGFNTEAFF.

V is TRBV13 and J is TRBJ2-5; the D gene is possibly TRBD1 (6 bases). CDR1 and CDR2 (germline): PRHDT, FYEKMQ (reference sequence). This CDR3 spans 15 amino acids. The germline V and J ends were trimmed by 6 bases and 2 bases, with 16 bases remaining between them. This CDR3 reads CASRSLWGQQETQYF. In DNA, the CDR3 is TGTGCCAGCAGATCACTATGGGGGCAGCAAGAGACCCAGTACTTC.

V usage is TRBV7-2 and J usage is TRBJ2-7; no clear D. Germline V gene sequence: CDR1 SGHTA, CDR2 FQGNSA. Deletions cut 5 bases from V and 13 bases from J, with 21 bases between. This CDR3 has 13 amino acids. CDR3 in DNA: TGTGCCAGCAGCCCTTCTCCGACACCCCCCCGATACTTC. This sequence encodes CASSPSPTPPRYF.

The CDR3 reads CASSLGTGPKKLFF. The CDR3 DNA is TGTGCCAGCAGCTTAGGGACAGGGCCTAAAAAACTGTTTTTT. The chain uses TRBV7-8 and TRBJ1-4; 8 nucleotides agree with TRBD1. Germline-derived CDR1 and CDR2 are SGHVS and FQNEAQ. V dropped 1 base and J dropped 9; count of bases not matched to a gene: 4. The CDR3 consists of 14 residues.

The rearrangement uses TRBV4-2 and TRBJ2-1, with D possibly being TRBD1 (6 bases). Between the trimmed V and J ends, which lost 0 bases and 12 bases, there was a span of 12 bases. The CDR3 contains 13 residues. CDR1 is LGHNA, CDR2 YNFKEQ, per germline. Here the CDR3 reads CASSQDPVQGQFF. As DNA, the CDR3 is TGTGCCAGCAGCCAAGATCCCGTACAGGGGCAGTTCTTC.

This clone came up once. This chain joins TRBV2 and TRBJ1-5; D is perhaps TRBD1 (5 bases). Between the trimmed V and J ends, which lost 3 bases and 2 bases, there was a span of 8 bases. Looked up from germline, CDR1 is SNHLY and CDR2 is FYNNEI. This CDR3 is 14 amino acids long. In DNA, the CDR3 is TGTGCCAGCAGTGACAGGGCCCGCAATCAGCCCCAGCATTTT. It yields the protein CASSDRARNQPQHF.

The CDR3 here is CASSFLQGSHSPLHF. CDR3 nucleotide sequence: TGTGCCAGCAGCTTCCTACAGGGATCTCATTCACCCCTCCACTTT. This chain links TRBV7-9 with TRBJ1-6; D is perhaps TRBD1 (6 bases). The V and J ends lost 3 bases and 8 bases respectively, with 14 bases between them. Germline V gene sequence: CDR1 SEHNR, CDR2 FQNEAQ (reference sequence). The CDR3 has 15 amino acids.

The table lists this clone with a few counts. The genes are TRBV7-2 and TRBJ1-6, with D maybe TRBD1 (6 bases). The CDR3 has 17 residues. Trimming removed 6 bases from V and 0 bases from J, with 15 bases in between. From germline, CDR1 is SGHTA and CDR2 FQGNSA. CDR3 region: CASRPGAASSYNSPLHF. The CDR3 DNA follows: TGTGCCAGCAGGCCAGGGGCTGCGAGCTCCTATAATTCACCCCTCCACTTT.

The chain carries TRBV20-1 and TRBJ2-1; D is uncertain. The germline V and J ends were trimmed by 4 bases and 10 bases, with 11 bases remaining between them. The CDR3 sequence is 11 residues long. Germline V gene sequence: CDR1 DFQATT, CDR2 SNEGSKA (reference sequence). The CDR3 DNA is TGCAGTGCTAATAGGGTGGTAGAGCAGTTCTTC. Encoded protein: CSANRVVEQFF.

J is TRBJ1-1 and V is TRBV5-1; TRBD1 matches at 8 bases. V was pared by 0 bases and J by 0 bases, with 4 bases of the junction left unmatched. The CDR3 runs to 16 residues. Germline CDR1 is SGHRS and CDR2 is YFSETQ. The CDR3, as DNA: TGCGCCAGCAGCTTGGCGGGACAGGTTCTGAACACTGAAGCTTTCTTT. It encodes CASSLAGQVLNTEAFF.

The gene calls are TRBV4-1 and TRBJ1-2; D ambiguous. CDR1 is MGHRA, CDR2 YSYEKL, per germline. Trimming cost V 0 bases and J 4 bases, with 9 bases left between them. CDR3 length: 14 residues. The CDR3 reads CASSQEVQLYGYTF. The DNA of the CDR3 is TGCGCCAGCAGCCAAGAAGTCCAGCTCTATGGCTACACCTTC.

J is TRBJ1-2 and V is TRBV7-2; TRBD1 matches at 7 bases. V lost 6 bases to trimming and J lost 0 bases; unmatched junction nucleotides: 7. Germline V CDR1 and CDR2: SGHTA, FQGNSA. The CDR3 loop spans 15 amino acids. CDR3 region: CASRPPTGTNYGYTF. In nucleotides, the CDR3 is TGTGCCAGCAGACCCCCGACAGGGACTAACTATGGCTACACCTTC.